This is a list of T cell receptor beta chains from one sample in a study of blood T cell repertoires in COVID-19. Repertoires were generated with immunoSEQ multiplex PCR, while TCRdb's copy carries only in-frame clones and drops some. The table lists 150,000 to 200,000 clones, roughly 85% of them singletons. Sample: PBMCs or T cells enriched from blood (not recorded which). Every receptor here comes from a woman aged 18-29 years who had recovered from COVID-19. CDR3s include the opening cysteine and the closing phenylalanine or tryptophan. Each record gives: J gene, V gene, clone size, D gene, CDR3 protein, CDR3 DNA. The D gene is left open where the match is weak. For some rows the clone size is stated as once, few or many, or as a class when expanded; others skip it.

>TRBJ2-1|TRBV10-3|NA|TRBD2
CATRGTREVVDEQFF
TGTGCCACTCGTGGGACTAGAGAGGTTGTCGATGAGCAGTTCTTC
>TRBJ2-7|TRBV6-5|NA|TRBD2
CASSSPRLAGPYEQYF
TGTGCCAGCAGTTCCCCGAGGCTAGCGGGACCCTACGAGCAGTACTTC
>TRBJ2-1|TRBV11-2|NA|TRBD1
CASSQTGVSYNEQFF
TGTGCCAGCAGCCAGACAGGGGTTTCCTACAATGAGCAGTTCTTC
>TRBJ1-4|TRBV19|NA|NA
CASSVGAANEKLFF
TGTGCCAGTAGTGTTGGGGCTGCTAATGAAAAACTGTTTTTT
>TRBJ2-3|TRBV18|NA|TRBD2
CASSPAAGGGADTQYF
TGTGCCAGCTCACCCGCAGCTGGCGGGGGGGCAGATACGCAGTATTTT
>TRBJ1-6|TRBV27|NA|NA
CASSLTGTHDNSPLHF
TGTGCCAGCAGTCTAACGGGGACACACGATAATTCACCCCTCCACTTT
>TRBJ1-2|TRBV7-2|NA|NA
CASSFGEYYGYTF
TGTGCCAGCAGCTTTGGGGAGTACTATGGCTACACCTTC
>TRBJ2-2|TRBV30|once|NA
CAWSVALNAGELFF
TGTGCCTGGAGTGTAGCCCTAAACGCCGGGGAGCTGTTTTTT
>TRBJ2-5|TRBV28|once|NA
CASSLFQETQYF
TGTGCCAGCAGCCTTTTCCAAGAGACCCAGTACTTC
>TRBJ2-1|TRBV5-1|NA|NA
CASSAGQSNEQFF
TGCGCCAGCAGCGCAGGACAGAGCAATGAGCAGTTCTTC
>TRBJ1-1|TRBV6-5|NA|NA
CATIYTEAFF
TGTGCCACCATTTACACTGAAGCTTTCTTT
>TRBJ2-7|TRBV28|NA|NA
CASFTSGGHSYEQYF
TGTGCCAGCTTTACATCCGGGGGGCACTCCTACGAGCAGTACTTC
>TRBJ2-6|TRBV7-9|once|TRBD1
CASSLVGQWGTGANVLTF
TGTGCCAGCAGCTTAGTGGGACAGTGGGGGACTGGGGCCAACGTCCTGACTTTC
>TRBJ2-7|TRBV12-1|NA|NA
CASRGPRERDEQYF
TGTGCCAGCAGGGGGCCCCGGGAGCGCGACGAGCAGTACTTC
>TRBJ2-7|TRBV5-6|NA|NA
CASSSTYEQYF
TGTGCCAGCAGCTCCACCTACGAGCAGTACTTC
>TRBJ1-1|TRBV6-2/TRBV6-3|NA|NA
CASSYSLEGPAEAFF
TGTGCCAGCAGTTACTCGCTGGAGGGGCCCGCTGAAGCTTTCTTT
>TRBJ1-2|TRBV6-5|few|TRBD1
CASSRQGAVRNGYTF
TGTGCCAGCAGTCGACAGGGGGCTGTTCGAAATGGCTACACCTTC
>TRBJ1-4|TRBV5-1|NA|NA
CASSLDALGVRRKGNEKLFF
TGCGCCAGCAGCTTGGATGCGCTCGGGGTGAGGAGAAAAGGAAATGAAAAACTGTTTTTT
>TRBJ2-5|TRBV2|NA|TRBD2
CASNQGLAGGRETQYF
TGTGCCAGCAACCAGGGTCTAGCGGGGGGGAGAGAGACCCAGTACTTC
>TRBJ1-4|TRBV6-5|NA|NA
CASSYSVGEVEKLFF
TGTGCCAGCAGTTACTCGGTGGGGGAGGTGGAAAAACTGTTTTTT
>TRBJ1-2|TRBV29-1|NA|TRBD1
CSVPINHPGQGYGYTF
TGCAGCGTTCCGATCAACCATCCGGGACAGGGCTATGGCTACACCTTC
>TRBJ2-1|TRBV13|few|NA
CASSPPRAPYNEQFF
TGTGCCAGCAGCCCCCCGCGGGCCCCCTACAATGAGCAGTTCTTC
>TRBJ2-3|TRBV6-5|NA|TRBD1
CASSRTGLRDTQYF
TGTGCCAGCAGCCGGACAGGGCTCAGAGATACGCAGTATTTT
>TRBJ1-1|TRBV6-2/TRBV6-3|NA|NA
CASSPRGNRNTEAFF
TGTGCCAGCAGCCCAAGGGGGAATAGAAACACTGAAGCTTTCTTT
>TRBJ2-7|TRBV28|NA|NA
CASSRTKGYEQYF
TGTGCCAGCAGTCGGACTAAGGGCTACGAGCAGTACTTC
>TRBJ2-2|TRBV10-2|few|TRBD2
CASRGAGGAANTGELFF
TGCGCCAGCAGGGGAGCGGGGGGGGCCGCGAACACCGGGGAGCTGTTTTTT
>TRBJ2-3|TRBV5-1|NA|NA
CASSLEEASTDTQYF
TGCGCCAGCAGCTTGGAGGAGGCATCCACAGATACGCAGTATTTT
>TRBJ1-5|TRBV3-1/TRBV3-2|NA|TRBD1
CASSHGQAQPQHF
TGTGCCAGCAGCCACGGACAGGCCCAGCCCCAGCATTTT
>TRBJ1-2|TRBV5-6|NA|TRBD1
CASSVQGGYGYTF
TGTGCCAGCAGCGTACAGGGGGGCTATGGCTACACCTTC
>TRBJ1-1|TRBV6-2/TRBV6-3|few|TRBD1
CASIPGAGGANTEAFF
TGTGCCAGCATCCCGGGGGCAGGGGGAGCGAACACTGAAGCTTTCTTT
>TRBJ1-2|TRBV7-9|NA|NA
CASSPFRSDAANYGYTF
TGTGCCAGCAGCCCGTTTCGGTCAGATGCGGCAAACTATGGCTACACCTTC
>TRBJ2-3|TRBV6-5|NA|TRBD2
CASSYSSGGWDTQYF
TGTGCCAGCAGTTACTCTAGCGGGGGTTGGGATACGCAGTATTTT
>TRBJ2-2|TRBV2|NA|TRBD1
CASSAGQGAVGELFF
TGTGCCAGCAGTGCGGGACAGGGGGCTGTCGGGGAGCTGTTTTTT
>TRBJ2-2|TRBV5-1|NA|NA
CASSLTRDSSGGELFF
TGCGCCAGCAGCTTGACGCGGGATTCGAGTGGCGGGGAGCTGTTTTTT
>TRBJ1-4|TRBV6-5|NA|NA
CASRRTAGWEKLFF
TGTGCCAGCAGACGAACAGCCGGATGGGAAAAACTGTTTTTT
>TRBJ1-5|TRBV6-5|NA|NA
CASRTVNQPQHF
TGTGCCAGCAGGACAGTAAATCAGCCCCAGCATTTT
>TRBJ2-1|TRBV11-2|NA|TRBD1
CASSLPRDRGYNEQFF
TGTGCCAGCAGCTTACCCCGGGACAGGGGGTACAATGAGCAGTTCTTC
>TRBJ2-1|TRBV7-2|NA|NA
CASSARGGMPEQFF
TGTGCCAGCAGCGCGAGAGGGGGAATGCCAGAGCAGTTCTTC
>TRBJ2-1|TRBV7-2|NA|NA
CASSLAGDSSAQFF
TGTGCCAGCAGCTTAGCGGGGGACTCCAGTGCTCAGTTCTTC
>TRBJ1-1|TRBV10-1|NA|NA
CARTQGFTEAFF
TGCGCCAGGACACAGGGTTTTACTGAAGCTTTCTTT